The 22 T cell receptor beta chains below were found in one sample sequenced in a study of cytomegalovirus exposure and HLA in healthy donors. Researchers ran the PCR with 60 Vbeta and 13 Jbeta primers. Clones were read by immunoSEQ multiplex PCR, and TCRdb kept only the in-frame ones, dropping some. The table for this sample gives some 110,000 clones. The sequencing input was PBMCs. The receptor source for this set is a man between 35 and 55 years old in good health and CMV-seropositive.

The chain recombines TRBV28 with TRBJ2-7; D gene ambiguous. The germline CDR1 and CDR2 sequences are MDHEN and SYDVKM. V lost 6 bases to trimming and J lost 0 bases, with 12 bases between them. The CDR3 spans 14 residues. The CDR3 bases are TGTGCCAGCAGCCCCCCACCAGTCTCCTACGAGCAGTACTTC. Its protein is CASSPPPVSYEQYF. The whole variable domain, filled in from reference TRBV28 and TRBJ2-7, reads DVKVTQSSRYLVKRTGEKVFLECVQDMDHENMFWYRQDPGLGLRLIYFSYDVKMKEKGDIPEGYSVSREKKERFSLILESASTNQTSMYLCASSPPPVSYEQYFGPGTRLTVT.

This chain links TRBV10-2 with TRBJ1-2; 9 nucleotides align to TRBD1. The V gene's germline CDR1 is WSHSY and CDR2 SAAADI. Trimming cost V 6 bases and J 6 bases; bases outside gene matches: 5. The CDR3 covers 13 residues. The CDR3 reads CASSTQGADGYTF. In nucleotides, the CDR3 is TGCGCCAGCAGCACACAGGGGGCGGATGGCTACACCTTC.

The V gene is TRBV6-5, the J gene TRBJ2-3; D not resolved. With 6 bases removed from V and 2 bases from J, the gap between germline ends came to 6 bases. Germline loops: CDR1 MNHEY, CDR2 SVGAGI. The CDR3 totals 12 residues. The chain's CDR3 is CASRQNTDTQYF. CDR3 sequence (DNA): TGTGCCAGCAGACAGAACACAGATACGCAGTATTTT.

V usage is TRBV7-9 and J usage is TRBJ1-5; 7 nucleotides align to TRBD1. V lost 4 bases, J lost 4 bases, and 1 base stayed unmatched. CDR3 length: 13 residues. Germline assignment: CDR1 SEHNR and CDR2 FQNEAQ (reference sequence). In DNA, the CDR3 is TGTGCCAGCAGCTCAGGGGGGAATCAGCCCCAGCATTTT. It specifies CASSSGGNQPQHF.

J is TRBJ1-4 and V is TRBV20-1; a weak D match, TRBD1 (5 bases). Trimming stripped 0 bases from V and 16 bases from J, with 12 bases between. There are 11 residues in the CDR3. Per germline, CDR1 DFQATT and CDR2 SNEGSKA (reference sequence). CDR3 protein: CSARDPGTEFF. The CDR3 nucleotides are TGCAGTGCTAGAGACCCCGGGACTGAGTTTTTT.

The chain has TRBV4-1 and TRBJ2-7; a possible D gene is TRBD1 (6 bases). Germline V CDR1 and CDR2: MGHRA, YSYEKL. Trimming pared 1 base from V and 1 base from J, leaving 11 bases between. The CDR3 consists of 15 residues. The CDR3 nucleotides are TGCGCCAGCAGCCAAGGTTCGACAGGTTCCTACGAGCAGTACTTC. Translating it yields CASSQGSTGSYEQYF.

The chain couples TRBV11-3 to TRBJ2-2; 7 bases match TRBD2. The CDR3 extends over 16 amino acids. The trim removed 1 base at V and 5 bases at J, leaving 7 bases unmatched. Germline CDR1 reads SGHNT; CDR2 reads YENEEA. The CDR3 here is CASSLVAGVGTGELFF. The CDR3 DNA is TGTGCCAGCAGCTTAGTGGCGGGAGTAGGAACCGGGGAGCTGTTTTTT. The full variable domain, its missing parts supplied by reference TRBV11-3 and TRBJ2-2, is EAGVVQSPRYKIIEKKQPVAFWCNPISGHNTLYWYLQNLGQGPELLIRYENEEAVDDSQLPKDRFSAERLKGVDSTLKIQPAELGDSAVYLCASSLVAGVGTGELFFGEGSRLTVL.

The chain joins TRBV5-5 to TRBJ2-7, with 9 positions matching TRBD2. This CDR3 comprises 14 residues. V was pared by 4 bases and J by 2 bases, with 4 bases of the junction left unmatched. Looked up from germline, CDR1 is SGHKS and CDR2 is YYEKEE (reference sequence). The CDR3 sequence: CASSPGLAAYEQYF. CDR3 coding DNA: TGTGCCAGCAGCCCGGGACTAGCAGCCTACGAGCAGTACTTC.

The rearrangement links TRBV6-1 to TRBJ2-7, with TRBD2 identical over 9 bases. The germline V gene encodes CDR1 MNHNS and CDR2 SASEGT. The CDR3 sequence is 14 residues long. Losses at the gene ends were 1 base for V and 6 bases for J; bases not matched to a gene: 4. The CDR3 sequence is CASSEVAGDGEQYF. CDR3 DNA: TGTGCCAGCAGTGAAGTAGCGGGAGACGGCGAGCAGTACTTC.

This chain connects TRBV4-1 to TRBJ1-5; 12 nucleotides line up with TRBD1. This CDR3 comprises 18 residues. V lost 1 base to trimming and J lost 2 bases; unmatched junction nucleotides: 6. The germline gives CDR1 MGHRA, CDR2 YSYEKL. CDR3 bases: TGCGCCAGCAGCCAAGTTCAGGGACAGGGGGCCGGCAATCAGCCCCAGCATTTT. Its protein product is CASSQVQGQGAGNQPQHF.

This chain uses TRBV14 with TRBJ2-1; D unresolved. This CDR3 has 13 amino acids. Germline lookup yields CDR1 SGHDN and CDR2 FVKESK. V lost 4 bases to trimming and J lost 7 bases, with 11 bases between them. Here the CDR3 DNA reads TGTGCCAGCAGCCGTGGAGTCGGGAATGAGCAGTTCTTC. This translates into CASSRGVGNEQFF.

This chain uses TRBV11-2 with TRBJ2-5; D is uncertain. The germline V and J ends were trimmed by 0 bases and 4 bases, with 6 bases remaining between them. The CDR3 sequence is 13 residues long. CDR1 is SGHAT and CDR2 is FQNNGV in the germline V gene. The CDR3 sequence is CASSLDVRETQYF. As DNA, the CDR3 is TGTGCCAGCAGCTTAGATGTGAGAGAGACCCAGTACTTC.

The chain is built from TRBV18 and TRBJ1-1; TRBD1 agrees at 9 bases. This CDR3 region has 14 residues. Germline V CDR1 and CDR2: KGHSH, LQKENI. V was pared by 3 bases and J by 6 bases, with 5 bases of the junction left unmatched. The CDR3 protein is CASSPGQGGPEAFF. In DNA form, the CDR3 reads TGTGCCAGCTCACCGGGACAGGGAGGGCCTGAAGCTTTCTTT.

The J gene is TRBJ2-3, the V gene TRBV28, with a weak D call TRBD2 (5 bases). Germline lookup yields CDR1 MDHEN and CDR2 SYDVKM. The CDR3 loop spans 14 amino acids. V was shortened by 7 bases and J by 0 bases, with 11 bases between the two germline ends. Here the CDR3 reads CASKGGGSTDTQYF. The DNA for the CDR3 is TGTGCCAGCAAGGGTGGCGGGAGCACAGATACGCAGTATTTT.

This chain joins TRBV5-6 and TRBJ1-1; unclear D gene. V was clipped by 2 bases and J by 7 bases, with 12 bases between them. CDR3 length equals 13 residues. CDR1 and CDR2 from the germline V gene are SGHDT and YYEEEE. The CDR3 bases are TGTGCCAGCAGCTTCCTTCGAAACGGTGAAGCTTTCTTT. Encoded protein: CASSFLRNGEAFF.

The chain uses TRBV27 and TRBJ2-5; TRBD2 might be the D (7 bases). The CDR3 is 14 amino acids. CDR1 is MNHEY and CDR2 is SMNVEV in the germline V gene (reference sequence). Trimming cost V 6 bases and J 4 bases, with 15 bases left between them. The CDR3 coding sequence is TGTGCCAGCAGAAGGGGGGGGCCAGGAGAGACCCAGTACTTC. It is translated as CASRRGGPGETQYF.

The rearrangement joins TRBV7-8 to TRBJ2-5; 11 bases map to TRBD2. V shed 6 bases and J 4 bases; nucleotides not matched to a gene: 7. The CDR3 covers 15 residues. Per germline, CDR1 SGHVS and CDR2 FQNEAQ. CDR3 residues: CASSWLAGGRETQYF. In DNA, the CDR3 is TGTGCCAGCAGTTGGTTAGCGGGAGGGCGAGAGACCCAGTACTTC.

V gene TRBV28 combines with J gene TRBJ2-7; 10 bases line up with TRBD1. Germline trimming cut 6 bases from V and 2 bases from J; bases unmatched to any gene: 4. Germline V CDR1 and CDR2: MDHEN, SYDVKM. The CDR3 consists of 14 residues. DNA of the CDR3: TGTGCCAGCAGAGCGGGGACAGGGGCCTACGAGCAGTACTTC. This sequence encodes CASRAGTGAYEQYF.

The chain uses TRBV28 and TRBJ1-5, with D unclear. This CDR3 is built from 14 residues. The germline V and J ends were trimmed by 5 bases and 5 bases, with 13 bases remaining between them. Germline assignment: CDR1 MDHEN and CDR2 SYDVKM. CDR3 sequence: CASSVVGGHQPQHF. The CDR3 DNA reads TGTGCCAGCAGTGTGGTTGGCGGGCATCAGCCCCAGCATTTT.

The rearrangement uses TRBV19 and TRBJ2-2; 9 bases fit TRBD2. This CDR3 contains 15 residues. The germline CDR1 and CDR2 sequences are LNHDA and SQIVND (reference sequence). Trimming cost V 7 bases and J 6 bases; bases outside gene matches: 9. The CDR3 DNA follows: TGTGCCAGTAAGCAAGCGGGAGGAAAAGCCGGGGAGCTGTTTTTT. It encodes CASKQAGGKAGELFF.

In DNA, the CDR3 is TGTGCCAGCAGTTTCTCCTCACCCGGCTCCTACGAGCAGTACTTC. As protein: CASSFSSPGSYEQYF. V usage is TRBV28 and J usage is TRBJ2-7; no clear D gene. The CDR3 totals 15 residues. Germline CDR1 MDHEN, CDR2 SYDVKM. V lost 3 bases and J 0 bases, leaving 12 bases between the germline ends.

This chain links TRBV6-5 with TRBJ1-6; tentatively, D is TRBD1 (5 bases). The CDR3 has 16 amino acids. Per the germline V gene, CDR1 is MNHEY and CDR2 is SVGAGI. V lost 0 bases and J 7 bases, leaving 13 bases between the germline ends. The CDR3, as DNA: TGTGCCAGCAGTTACTCGGAGGGGTGGTCGAATTCACCCCTCCACTTT. This translates into CASSYSEGWSNSPLHF.